Detailed here is one T cell receptor (beta chain). The clone's antigen remains unknown. Within one base of it there is no much larger clone, and no base qualities were kept. The sample belongs to a study of blood T cell repertoires in COVID-19 (TCRdb year 2020). As for the study more broadly: Samples covering the acute and convalescent phases of COVID-19 were provided by collaborators in the United States, Italy and Spain. The prospective study material was composed of cDNA or gDNA derived from T cells, B-cell-depleted T cells, or PBMCs. The dataset comprised deeply sampled blood TCRbeta repertoires from subjects exposed to, actively infected with, or recovered from COVID-19. The repertoires were released in a freely available public database intended as a resource for research on the immune response to SARS-CoV-2. Samples were obtained from the ongoing ImmuneRACE study (first 160 participants) and from 1,200 or so subjects provided by 6 global collaborators. Sample metadata almost always included a de-identified subject ID, COVID-19 status, age in years and sex. Where available, HLA class I and class II types were obtained from metadata supplied by the sample provider rather than from assay-based typing. On the study overall, not on this receptor specifically: How much clinical and demographic metadata was included differed by source and by participant, and the metadata was provided uncurated.

TCRbeta CDR3 regions were amplified from genomic DNA using the immunoSEQ Assay, a bias-controlled multiplex PCR. For the original study's pipeline: The number of nucleated cells in each sample was estimated from the amplification of reference gene primers within the assay. To quantify the absolute abundance of each unique TCRbeta CDR3 rearrangement, sequence reads were collapsed and filtered. For each sample, productive Simpson clonality was calculated as the square root of Simpson's diversity index over productive rearrangements. This immuneACCESS table, as held by TCRdb, lists in-frame sequences with V and J called but not all clones. Of the missing ones, under half trace to an unresolved V gene in checked studies; the others have no known cause. D and trimming come from the DNA, and the V and J calls and clone size come from that table. The sample table holds roughly 150,000 clones, of which 70% to 85% were seen once. The top ten constitute over 8% of the sample.

Reading the germline V gene gives CDR1 SGHVS and CDR2 FQNEAQ. Deletion took 5 bases off V and 5 bases off J, with a span of 15 bases between the germline ends. There are 14 amino acids in the CDR3, from cysteine to phenylalanine inclusive. The entry retains the CDR3 DNA only, 42 bases that are in frame from base 1. Whole blood was collected in K2EDTA tubes by collaborating institutions according to the institutions' own protocols. Collaborator samples were shipped for TCRbeta analysis as frozen whole blood, isolated PBMCs, or DNA extracted from either sample type. This receptor was taken from a woman between 50 and 59 years old with acute or convalescent COVID-19. The rearranged segments are TRBV7-8 and TRBJ2-5; the D gene is not confidently resolved. Material for sequencing was peripheral blood. Here is the DNA: TGTGCCAGCAGCCGCGGAGCCGTAGTCGAGACCCAGTACTTC. It encodes CASSRGAVVETQYF. Here the CDR3 is joined to the reference TRBV7-8 and TRBJ2-5 genes, and the full variable domain is: GAGVSQSPRYKVAKRGQDVALRCDPISGHVSLFWYQQALGQGPEFLTYFQNEAQLDKSGLPSDRFFAERPEGSVSTLKIQRTQQEDSAVYLCASSRGAVVETQYFGPGTRLLVL.